This TCR beta chain was sequenced in a study of radiotherapy plus CTLA-4 blockade in lung cancer. Worth noting for this clone: Its antigen is still unknown.

General observations from the study: Tumor-derived TCR clones expanded in blood after radiotherapy plus ipilimumab.

CTLA-4 blockade using ipilimumab, together with focal radiation, was received by patients with chemo-refractory metastatic non-small-cell lung cancer. Sequencing was performed with immunoSEQ multiplex PCR; in TCRdb, only in-frame clones are kept and a portion is missing. This table has about 95,000 clones, roughly 80% appearing once. This clonotype was obtained from a human donor with non-small cell lung cancer who had a partial response to radiotherapy plus ipilimumab. The sequenced sample was peripheral blood, obtained from a patient treated with radiotherapy plus ipilimumab.

The CDR3 spells CASSPTGIGTEAFF. DNA for the CDR3: TGTGCCAGCTCACCGACAGGAATTGGCACTGAAGCTTTCTTT. The genes are TRBV18 and TRBJ1-1; D is perhaps TRBD1 (6 bases). The CDR3 consists of 14 residues. In germline, CDR1 is KGHSH, CDR2 LQKENI. V lost 3 bases to trimming and J lost 4 bases, with 12 bases between them.